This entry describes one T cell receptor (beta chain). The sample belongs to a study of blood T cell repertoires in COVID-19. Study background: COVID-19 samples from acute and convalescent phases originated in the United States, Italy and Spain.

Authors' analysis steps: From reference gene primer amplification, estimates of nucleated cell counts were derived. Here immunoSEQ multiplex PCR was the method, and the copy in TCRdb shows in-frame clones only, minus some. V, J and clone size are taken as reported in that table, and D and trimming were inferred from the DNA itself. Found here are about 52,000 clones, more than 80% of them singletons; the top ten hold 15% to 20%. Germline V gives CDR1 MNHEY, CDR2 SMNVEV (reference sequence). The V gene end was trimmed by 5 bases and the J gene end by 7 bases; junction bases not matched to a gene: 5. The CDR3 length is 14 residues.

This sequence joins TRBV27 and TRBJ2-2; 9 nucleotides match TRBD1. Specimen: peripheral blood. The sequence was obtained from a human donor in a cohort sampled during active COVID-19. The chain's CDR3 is CASSPGQGFGELFF. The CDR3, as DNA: TGTGCCAGCAGTCCAGGACAGGGGTTCGGGGAGCTGTTTTTT.